Shown below are 25 T cell receptor beta chains from a single sample sequenced in a study of cytomegalovirus exposure and HLA in healthy donors. PCR amplification relied on 60 Vbeta primers (plus 13 Jbeta primers). Clones were read by immunoSEQ multiplex PCR, and TCRdb kept only the in-frame ones, dropping some. The repertoire includes approximately 170,000 clones, 80% to 90% of them detected once, and 2.5% sits in the top ten. The material sequenced was PBMCs. These receptors originate from a man aged 30-40 years in good health and CMV-seropositive.

A few counts support this clone. The chain employs TRBV6-5 and TRBJ2-7; 10 bases are shared with TRBD2. Germline trimming cut 2 bases from V and 4 bases from J; bases unmatched to any gene: 8. Germline V lookup: CDR1 MNHEY, CDR2 SVGAGI. This CDR3 has 16 residues. CDR3 bases: TGTGCCAGCAGTTACGAAACCGGGACTAGCGATTACGAGCAGTACTTC. This translates into CASSYETGTSDYEQYF.

The chain employs TRBV6-5 and TRBJ1-1, with a possible D match to TRBD1 (5 bases). The CDR3 sequence is 16 residues long. Germline CDR1 is MNHEY and CDR2 is SVGAGI. The V and J ends lost 0 bases and 5 bases respectively, with 16 bases between them. The CDR3 reads CASSYSSGRAKTEAFF. The CDR3 DNA sequence: TGTGCCAGCAGTTACTCTTCGGGCAGGGCGAAGACTGAAGCTTTCTTT.

This CDR3 reads CASSLQGASTDTQYF. The DNA for the CDR3 is TGTGCCAGCAGCCTCCAGGGGGCCAGCACAGATACGCAGTATTTT. V and J are TRBV7-3 and TRBJ2-3; 8 bases are a match to TRBD1. The CDR3 consists of 15 residues. Germline V gene data show CDR1 as SGHTA and CDR2 as FQGTGA. V lost 5 bases and J lost 0; bases outside the gene matches: 4.

The chain uses TRBV19 and TRBJ1-1; possible D gene TRBD1, 6 bases. This CDR3 has 14 amino acids. Germline CDR1 is LNHDA and CDR2 is SQIVND (reference sequence). Deletions cut 7 bases from V and 3 bases from J, with 15 bases between. Written as DNA, the CDR3 is TGTGCCAGTACTGTCCGGGGGGCTTACACTGAAGCTTTCTTT. This codes for CASTVRGAYTEAFF. Variable domain in full (rest from reference TRBV19 and TRBJ1-1): DGGITQSPKYLFRKEGQNVTLSCEQNLNHDAMYWYRQDPGQGLRLIYYSQIVNDFQKGDIAEGYSVSREKKESFPLTVTSAQKNPTAFYLCASTVRGAYTEAFFGQGTRLTVV.

In its sample, this clone was seen once. The junction and the germline gene differ at one end; a read error may be behind it. The V call is TRBV7-9, the J call TRBJ2-2; the D is unclear. Germline lookup yields CDR1 SEHNR and CDR2 FQNEAQ (reference sequence). This CDR3 is built from 13 residues. DNA for the CDR3: TGTTCCAGCAGCCTCGTCGTCACCGGGGAGCTGTTTTTT. Translating gives CSSSLVVTGELFF.

J is TRBJ2-4 and V is TRBV29-1; possibly TRBD2 for D (5 bases). Trimming pared 3 bases from V and 5 bases from J, leaving 8 bases between. CDR3 length: 12 residues. From germline, CDR1 is SQVTM and CDR2 ANQGSEA. For the CDR3, the DNA is TGCAGCGTTGAGGAGGAGGAAAACATTCAGTACTTC. It translates to CSVEEEENIQYF.

The V gene is TRBV5-8, the J gene TRBJ2-7; 10 bases are shared with TRBD1. Germline-derived CDR1 and CDR2 are SGHTS and YDEGEE. The CDR3 is made up of 16 amino acids. J gave up 0 bases and V 6 bases, and 9 bases lay outside the gene matches. CDR3 region: CASNRDRGLVSYEQYV. CDR3 sequence (DNA): TGTGCCAGCAACCGGGACAGGGGCCTCGTCTCCTACGAGCAGTACGTC.

J is TRBJ2-3 and V is TRBV29-1, with 9 nucleotides matching TRBD1. The V gene end was trimmed by 6 bases and the J gene end by 9 bases; junction bases not matched to a gene: 4. CDR1 and CDR2 from the germline V gene are SQVTM and ANQGSEA. The CDR3 is 11 amino acids. The CDR3 DNA follows: TGCAGCGTACCTGGACAGGGGACGCAGTATTTT. Translating it yields CSVPGQGTQYF.

CDR3 protein: CASSSPAPGPSTDTQYF. The CDR3 DNA sequence: TGTGCCAGCAGCTCGCCCGCCCCAGGCCCCAGCACAGATACGCAGTATTTT. The rearrangement uses TRBV7-8 and TRBJ2-3, with no clear D. V was trimmed by 4 bases and J by 0 bases, leaving 17 bases between them. Germline loops: CDR1 SGHVS, CDR2 FQNEAQ. This CDR3 has 17 amino acids.

The chain couples TRBV7-2 to TRBJ2-1; no clear D gene. Germline assignment: CDR1 SGHTA and CDR2 FQGNSA. V shed 5 bases and J shed 6 bases, with 11 bases lying between them. The CDR3 consists of 13 residues. CDR3 sequence (DNA): TGTGCCAGCAGCGCCCATCCCGGCAATGAGCAGTTCTTC. It encodes CASSAHPGNEQFF. The variable domain in full, with the rest retrieved from reference TRBV7-2 and TRBJ2-1, is GAGVSQSPSNKVTEKGKDVELRCDPISGHTALYWYRQSLGQGLEFLIYFQGNSAPDKSGLPSDRFSAERTGGSVSTLTIQRTQQEDSAVYLCASSAHPGNEQFFGPGTRLTVL.

The genes are TRBV5-4 and TRBJ2-3, with D tentatively TRBD1 (6 bases). Germline values: CDR1 SGHNT, CDR2 YYREEE (reference sequence). Trimming pared 1 base from V and 2 bases from J, leaving 11 bases between. The CDR3 extends over 15 amino acids. The CDR3, as DNA: TGTGCCAGCAGCTTGCCACAGGGAAACACAGATACGCAGTATTTT. Encoded protein: CASSLPQGNTDTQYF.

The gene calls are TRBV18 and TRBJ1-4; TRBD1 matches 8 bases. Germline-derived CDR1 and CDR2 are KGHSH and LQKENI. The CDR3 has 13 amino acids. J was trimmed by 8 bases and V by 6 bases; bases with no gene match: 5. Written as DNA, the CDR3 is TGTGCCAGCTCCCCGGGACAGGACGAAAAACTGTTTTTT. Translating gives CASSPGQDEKLFF.

The chain employs TRBV6-5 and TRBJ1-2; 7 bases agree with TRBD1. V was clipped by 5 bases and J by 5 bases; unmatched bases: 8. This CDR3 spans 14 amino acids. The germline gives CDR1 MNHEY, CDR2 SVGAGI. The CDR3 protein is CASSPRTGLYGYTF. The CDR3 coding sequence is TGTGCCAGCAGTCCCAGGACAGGACTTTATGGCTACACCTTC.

The chain recombines TRBV6-5 with TRBJ1-1; 12 nucleotides agree with TRBD1. Germline CDR1 reads MNHEY; CDR2 reads SVGAGI. The CDR3 is 16 amino acids. V dropped 2 bases and J dropped 4; count of bases not matched to a gene: 5. The CDR3 nucleotides are TGTGCCAGCAGTTACGGGACAGGGGGCGCCCCCACTGAAGCTTTCTTT. Protein: CASSYGTGGAPTEAFF.

For the CDR3, the DNA is TGTGCCAGCAGCTTACCCGGGGGTCCTAGCACAGATACGCAGTATTTT. It translates to CASSLPGGPSTDTQYF. The gene calls are TRBV7-3 and TRBJ2-3; tentatively, D is TRBD2 (6 bases). Trimming removed 2 bases from V and 0 bases from J, with 12 bases in between. This CDR3 has 16 residues. CDR1 is SGHTA, CDR2 FQGTGA, per germline.

The chain carries TRBV11-3 and TRBJ1-1; a weak D match, TRBD1 (6 bases). V lost 0 bases and J 2 bases, leaving 16 bases between the germline ends. The CDR3 totals 17 residues. From germline, CDR1 is SGHNT and CDR2 YENEEA. DNA for the CDR3: TGTGCCAGCAGCTTAGATCCCGGAAGGGGGGGCAACACTGAAGCTTTCTTT. This sequence encodes CASSLDPGRGGNTEAFF.

This chain uses TRBV11-1 with TRBJ1-1, with TRBD1 matching over 9 bases. CDR3 length: 16 residues. Losses at the gene ends were 4 bases for V and 3 bases for J; bases not matched to a gene: 9. CDR1 SGHAT and CDR2 FQDESV come from the germline V gene (reference sequence). The DNA of the CDR3 is TGTGCCAGCAGCTCGCCCGGGACAGGGTTGGACACTGAAGCTTTCTTT. This encodes CASSSPGTGLDTEAFF. The complete variable domain, with remaining parts taken from reference TRBV11-1 and TRBJ1-1, reads EAEVAQSPRYKITEKSQAVAFWCDPISGHATLYWYRQILGQGPELLVQFQDESVVDDSQLPKDRFSAERLKGVDSTLKIQPAELGDSAMYLCASSSPGTGLDTEAFFGQGTRLTVV.

V usage is TRBV6-1 and J usage is TRBJ1-1; D call uncertain. The CDR3 runs 14 residues. With 4 bases removed from V and 1 base from J, the gap between germline ends came to 10 bases. Germline CDR1 reads MNHNS; CDR2 reads SASEGT. CDR3: CASSVWAENTEAFF. The CDR3 DNA reads TGTGCCAGCAGTGTATGGGCCGAGAACACTGAAGCTTTCTTT.

This chain links TRBV25-1 with TRBJ1-4, with D possibly matching TRBD1 (6 bases). This CDR3 is built from 14 residues. Trimming pared 6 bases from V and 8 bases from J, leaving 16 bases between. CDR1 and CDR2 from the germline V gene are MGHDK and SYGVNS. The CDR3 DNA sequence: TGTGCCAGCAGGGACAGCGGCAAGTCCGAAAAACTGTTTTTT. Residues: CASRDSGKSEKLFF.

This chain joins TRBV29-1 and TRBJ1-1, with D tentatively TRBD1 (5 bases). V was clipped by 7 bases and J by 0 bases, with 21 bases between them. The CDR3 is 16 residues long. Germline lookup yields CDR1 SQVTM and CDR2 ANQGSEA. CDR3 region: CSACDFGTALNTEAFF. Here the CDR3 DNA reads TGCAGCGCCTGTGATTTTGGGACTGCCTTGAACACTGAAGCTTTCTTT.

The rearrangement joins TRBV5-1 to TRBJ2-7; TRBD2 matches 7 bases. V was clipped by 0 bases and J by 3 bases; unmatched bases: 6. Per the germline V gene, CDR1 is SGHRS and CDR2 is YFSETQ. This CDR3 contains 15 residues. CDR3 protein: CASSLGLAAGYEQYF. CDR3 sequence (DNA): TGCGCCAGCAGCTTGGGCCTAGCGGCTGGCTACGAGCAGTACTTC.

V usage is TRBV5-1 and J usage is TRBJ2-3; D might be TRBD1 (5 bases). V lost 2 bases and J 2 bases, leaving 18 bases between the germline ends. Germline V CDR1 and CDR2: SGHRS, YFSETQ. This CDR3 is 17 amino acids long. The CDR3 protein is CASSFLEGATFTDTQYF. DNA for the CDR3: TGCGCCAGCAGCTTTTTGGAAGGGGCCACCTTCACAGATACGCAGTATTTT.

The chain carries TRBV11-2 and TRBJ1-2, with D perhaps TRBD1 (6 bases). V lost 5 bases and J 2 bases, leaving 9 bases between the germline ends. Germline CDR1 SGHAT, CDR2 FQNNGV. The CDR3 spans 13 residues. CDR3 DNA: TGTGCCAGCAGCCGAGGGGGAAACTATGGCTACACCTTC. It is translated as CASSRGGNYGYTF.

The CDR3 DNA reads TGTGCCTGGAGTACACAGGGAGGGCAGCCCCAGCATTTT. Translated: CAWSTQGGQPQHF. The chain is built from TRBV30 and TRBJ1-5, with D perhaps TRBD1 (6 bases). The CDR3 runs 13 residues. Per germline, CDR1 GTSNPN and CDR2 SVGIG (reference sequence). V dropped 2 bases and J dropped 7 bases, with 12 bases sitting between them.

As for this clone: At one boundary the junction diverges from the germline segment, which might be a read error. The chain combines TRBV5-7 with TRBJ1-1, with a possible D match to TRBD1 (5 bases). TRBV5-7 is given ORF status, its function remaining uncertain. CDR3 length: 15 residues. CDR3 residues: CASSPALSGALEDFF. CDR3 nucleotide sequence: TGTGCCAGCAGCCCGGCGTTGAGTGGGGCATTGGAAGATTTCTTT.